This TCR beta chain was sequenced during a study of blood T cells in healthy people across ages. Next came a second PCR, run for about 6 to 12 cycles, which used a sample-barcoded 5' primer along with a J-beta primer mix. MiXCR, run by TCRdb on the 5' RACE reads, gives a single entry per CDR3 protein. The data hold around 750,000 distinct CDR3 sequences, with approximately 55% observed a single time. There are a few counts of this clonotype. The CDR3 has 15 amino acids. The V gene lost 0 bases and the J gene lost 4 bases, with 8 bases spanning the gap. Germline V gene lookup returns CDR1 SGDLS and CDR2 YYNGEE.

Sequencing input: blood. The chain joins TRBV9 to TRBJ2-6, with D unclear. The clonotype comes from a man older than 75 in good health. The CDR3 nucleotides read TGTGCCAGCAGCGTAGCTCGGGTCGGGGCCAACGTCCTGACTTTC. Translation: CASSVARVGANVLTF.